The rows below give T cell receptor beta chains drawn from one sample of a study of cytomegalovirus exposure and HLA in healthy donors. Clones were read by immunoSEQ multiplex PCR, and TCRdb kept only the in-frame ones, dropping some. Of some 150,000 clones in the sample, roughly 83% are singletons; the top ten hold 2% to 2.5%. The specimen was PBMCs. These receptor sequences come from a woman aged 45-65 years in good health and CMV-seronegative. CDR3s include the opening cysteine and the closing phenylalanine or tryptophan. D genes are given only for firm matches. Only part of the rows carry a size: once, few, many, or a class if the clone is expanded.

D,J,size,V,DNA,CDR3
.,TRBJ1-3,.,TRBV5-8,TGTGCCAGCAGCTTGGGAACAGTCCTTACTGGAAACACCATATATTTT,CASSLGTVLTGNTIYF
.,TRBJ1-4,.,TRBV18,TGTGCCAGCTCAAACAGGGCGGTCGGCTGGAATGAAAAACTGTTTTTT,CASSNRAVGWNEKLFF
TRBD1,TRBJ1-3,.,TRBV19,TGTGCCAGTAGTAAGGGGCCGACAGGGAGGCTCATCAGCTCTGGAAACACCATATATTTT,CASSKGPTGRLISSGNTIYF
TRBD1,TRBJ2-7,.,TRBV27,TGTGCCAGCAGTCACAGGGGCTACGAGCAGTACTTC,CASSHRGYEQYF
.,TRBJ2-7,few,TRBV10-3,TGTGCCATCAGTGAGTCTAATAGCGGAAACGAGCAGTACTTC,CAISESNSGNEQYF
.,TRBJ2-7,.,TRBV14,TGTGCCAGCAGCTCTTCCTACGAGCAGTACTTC,CASSSSYEQYF
.,TRBJ2-7,.,TRBV28,TGTGCCAGCAGCCGAGGGGGGGTGGGGGAGCAGTACTTC,CASSRGGVGEQYF
TRBD1,TRBJ2-2,.,TRBV7-2,TGTGCCAGCAGCTTAAGGGCCGGGACAGGGGGTACCGGGGAGCTGTTTTTT,CASSLRAGTGGTGELFF
TRBD1,TRBJ2-2,.,TRBV19,TGTGCCAGTAGTACACCGGGACAGGGGAAGATCGGGGAGCTGTTTTTT,CASSTPGQGKIGELFF
TRBD1,TRBJ2-5,.,TRBV7-7,TGTGCCAGCAGCTTAGGTGGGACAGGGGGCGAGACCCAGTACTTC,CASSLGGTGGETQYF
TRBD2,TRBJ2-7,.,TRBV15,TGTGCCACCAGCATCGCCCTATGGACGATACAACCCTTAGCGGGACCCACCTACGAGCAGTACTTC,CATSIALWTIQPLAGPTYEQYF
.,TRBJ1-6,.,TRBV7-2,TGTGCCAGCAGCTCCCGTACAGGGTCTAATTCACCCCTCCACTTT,CASSSRTGSNSPLHF
TRBD1,TRBJ1-2,.,TRBV6-6,TGTGCCAGCAGTGGGACAGGGGGGCACTATGGCTACACCTTC,CASSGTGGHYGYTF
TRBD2,TRBJ2-3,few,TRBV6-5,TGTGCCAGCAGTTGGGCGGGAGGTTCAGATACGCAGTATTTT,CASSWAGGSDTQYF
.,TRBJ1-4,.,TRBV7-2,TGTGCCAGCAGCACACAGGCAACTAATGAAAAACTGTTTTTT,CASSTQATNEKLFF
TRBD1,TRBJ1-4,.,TRBV7-2,TGTGCCAGCAGCTTATCCGGGACAGGGCGAGAAAAACTGTTTTTT,CASSLSGTGREKLFF
TRBD1,TRBJ2-1,.,TRBV5-1,TGCGCCAGCAGCCCGGTGGGACAGAAACAGTTCTTC,CASSPVGQKQFF
.,TRBJ1-1,.,TRBV15,TGTGCCACCAGCCTACTGGACTGGGGAAGAGCTGAAGCTTTCTTT,CATSLLDWGRAEAFF
TRBD2,TRBJ2-1,.,TRBV7-6,TGTGCCAGCAGCTTATTAGCGGGAGTAGGAAATGAGCAGTTCTTC,CASSLLAGVGNEQFF
.,TRBJ1-3,.,TRBV18,TGTGCCAGCTCACCTGGACAAAGCTCTGGAAACACCATATATTTT,CASSPGQSSGNTIYF
TRBD1,TRBJ1-2,.,TRBV11-2,TGTGCCAGCAGCTCCGAGTGGGTGGCAGGGGGGAGCTATGGCTACACCTTC,CASSSEWVAGGSYGYTF
TRBD1,TRBJ2-5,.,TRBV6-5,TGTGCCAGCAGCCCGACAGGGTACCAAGAGACCCAGTACTTC,CASSPTGYQETQYF
.,TRBJ1-1,.,TRBV28,TGTGCCAGCAGTTTCTCGGCGGGCATTGTGGGATTGAACACTGAAGCTTTCTTT,CASSFSAGIVGLNTEAFF
TRBD2,TRBJ2-7,.,TRBV28,TGTGCCAGCAGTTCAGGACAACCCTGGGCTAGCGGTTCCTACGAGCAGTACTTC,CASSSGQPWASGSYEQYF
TRBD1,TRBJ2-2,.,TRBV11-3,TGTGCCAGCAGCTCAAAATTTGGACAGGGGAACACCGGGGAGCTGTTTTTT,CASSSKFGQGNTGELFF
.,TRBJ1-2,.,TRBV27,TGTGCCAGCAGTTCTCGCCGTTGGACAGCAGACTATGGCTACACCTTC,CASSSRRWTADYGYTF
TRBD1,TRBJ2-2,.,TRBV5-1,TGCGCCAGCAGCTCCGGGACAGTGGACACCGGGGAGCTGTTTTTT,CASSSGTVDTGELFF
.,TRBJ1-3,.,TRBV27,TGTGCCAGCAGTTTTGGAGGGGCGGGTGGAAACACCATATATTTT,CASSFGGAGGNTIYF
.,TRBJ1-4,few,TRBV25-1,TGTGCCAGCAGTGAAAGGGCAAACAGGGATGAAAAACTGTTTTTT,CASSERANRDEKLFF
TRBD2,TRBJ2-3,.,TRBV5-4,TGTGCCAGCAGCTCGGCGGGGGCAGATACGCAGTATTTT,CASSSAGADTQYF
.,TRBJ1-2,.,TRBV28,TGTGCCAGCATCTACCCGCCGGGGACAAAGGGGAGCTATGGCTACACCTTC,CASIYPPGTKGSYGYTF
TRBD1,TRBJ1-2,few,TRBV7-9,TGTGCCAGCAGCTTAGCTCCTCGGACAGGGGGTGCTGGCTACACCTTC,CASSLAPRTGGAGYTF
.,TRBJ1-1,.,TRBV19,TGTGCCAGTAGTATCCAGGGGCGGACTGAAGCTTTCTTT,CASSIQGRTEAFF
TRBD1,TRBJ1-3,few,TRBV7-6,TGTGCCAGCAGCCAAACGGGACAGCCCTACTCTGGAAACACCATATATTTT,CASSQTGQPYSGNTIYF
.,TRBJ1-1,.,TRBV7-8,TGTGCCAGCAGCTTAAGCCTCCTGGGGGCCCAGGAAGCTTTCTTT,CASSLSLLGAQEAFF
.,TRBJ2-5,few,TRBV9,TGTGCCAGCAGCGTAGGACGGGATACTCAAGAGACCCAGTACTTC,CASSVGRDTQETQYF
TRBD1,TRBJ1-5,.,TRBV2,TGTGCCAGCAGAACGGGGACAGGGTCTATTAGCAATCAGCCCCAGCATTTT,CASRTGTGSISNQPQHF
.,TRBJ2-4,.,TRBV11-2,TGTGCCAGCAGCTCGAGGGACATTCAGTACTTC,CASSSRDIQYF
TRBD2,TRBJ2-1,once,TRBV11-2,TGTGCCAGCAGCCCCATGCGGGAGCGCTTGGGTGAGCAGTTCTTC,CASSPMRERLGEQFF
.,TRBJ1-2,few,TRBV7-9,TGTGCCAGCAGCTACACAGGGAATCAGGCTGGCTACACCTTC,CASSYTGNQAGYTF
.,TRBJ1-5,.,TRBV28,TGTGCCAGCAGTTTACCCGGGGGACATCAGCCCCAGCATTTT,CASSLPGGHQPQHF
.,TRBJ2-3,.,TRBV7-9,TGTTCCAGCAGCAGGTCTAGTCCCACAGATACGCAGTATTTT,CSSSRSSPTDTQYF
TRBD1,TRBJ2-7,.,TRBV11-1,TGTGCCAGCAGCTTAGAGGGACAGGCGATATACGAGCAGTACTTC,CASSLEGQAIYEQYF
TRBD1,TRBJ1-1,once,TRBV6-6,TGTGCCAGCAGTTACAGACAGGGGGCCTCTGAAGCTTTCTTT,CASSYRQGASEAFF